The T cell receptor beta chain described here comes from a study of blood T cell repertoires in COVID-19. Background on the study: The origin of the acute and convalescent COVID-19 samples was the United States, Italy and Spain.

As regards this clone: The same CDR3 can be traced to other DNA sequences in this sample.

The assay was immunoSEQ multiplex PCR, and TCRdb's table has in-frame clones only and misses some. Of around 460,000 clones in the sample, roughly 89% were seen once. The TCR sequence derives from a man younger than 35 with COVID-19, enrolled during active disease. Sequencing was done on a sample of peripheral blood.

Here the CDR3 reads CASSYSGRGNYGYTF. The CDR3 DNA reads TGTGCCAGCAGTTACTCCGGACGGGGAAACTATGGCTACACCTTC. The chain recombines TRBV6-5 with TRBJ1-2; no clear D gene. Trimming removed 0 bases from V and 2 bases from J, with 10 bases in between. The CDR3 is 15 residues long. The germline V gene encodes CDR1 MNHEY and CDR2 SVGAGI.